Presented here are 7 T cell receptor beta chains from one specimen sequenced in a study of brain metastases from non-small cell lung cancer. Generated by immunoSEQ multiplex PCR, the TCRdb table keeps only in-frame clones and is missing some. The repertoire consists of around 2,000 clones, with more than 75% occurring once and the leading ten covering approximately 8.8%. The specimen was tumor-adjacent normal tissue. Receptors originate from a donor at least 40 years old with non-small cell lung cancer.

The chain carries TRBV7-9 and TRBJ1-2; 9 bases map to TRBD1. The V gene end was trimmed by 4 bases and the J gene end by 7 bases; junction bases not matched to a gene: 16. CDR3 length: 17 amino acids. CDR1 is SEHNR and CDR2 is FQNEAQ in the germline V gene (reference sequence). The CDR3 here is CASSSKTQQGAEGGYTF. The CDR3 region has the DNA TGTGCCAGCAGCTCTAAGACGCAACAGGGGGCGGAGGGTGGCTACACCTTC.

The DNA of the CDR3 is TGTGCCACCAGCAGAGATCGCTCAGATACGCAGTATTTT. Its protein product is CATSRDRSDTQYF. The chain uses TRBV15 and TRBJ2-3, with D unresolved. The V gene's germline CDR1 is LNHNV and CDR2 YYDKDF (reference sequence). This CDR3 comprises 13 residues. V was trimmed by 0 bases and J by 4 bases, leaving 5 bases between them.

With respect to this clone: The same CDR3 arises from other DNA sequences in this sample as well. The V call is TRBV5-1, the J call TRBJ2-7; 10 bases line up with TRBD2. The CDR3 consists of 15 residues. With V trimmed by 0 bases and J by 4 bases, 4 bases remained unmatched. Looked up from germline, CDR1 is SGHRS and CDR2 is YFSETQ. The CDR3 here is CASSLASGGVYEQYF. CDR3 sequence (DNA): TGCGCCAGCAGCTTGGCTAGCGGGGGCGTTTACGAGCAGTACTTC.

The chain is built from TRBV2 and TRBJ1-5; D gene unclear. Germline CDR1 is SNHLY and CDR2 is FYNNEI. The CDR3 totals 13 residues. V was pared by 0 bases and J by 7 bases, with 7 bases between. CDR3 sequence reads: CASSEAVNQPQHF. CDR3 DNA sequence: TGTGCCAGCAGTGAAGCGGTGAACCAGCCCCAGCATTTT. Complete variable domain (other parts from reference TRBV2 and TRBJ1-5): EPEVTQTPSHQVTQMGQEVILRCVPISNHLYFYWYRQILGQKVEFLVSFYNNEISEKSEIFDDQFSVERPDGSNFTLKIRSTKLEDSAMYFCASSEAVNQPQHFGDGTRLSIL.

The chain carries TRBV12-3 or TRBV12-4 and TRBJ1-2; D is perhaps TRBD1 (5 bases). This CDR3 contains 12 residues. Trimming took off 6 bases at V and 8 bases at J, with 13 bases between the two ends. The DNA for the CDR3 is TGTGCCAGCAGCCGGGGAGAGGGGGGCTACACCTTC. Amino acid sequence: CASSRGEGGYTF.

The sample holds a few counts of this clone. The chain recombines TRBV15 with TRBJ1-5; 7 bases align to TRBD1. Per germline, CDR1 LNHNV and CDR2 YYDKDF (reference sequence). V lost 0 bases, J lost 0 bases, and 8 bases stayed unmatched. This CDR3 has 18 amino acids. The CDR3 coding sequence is TGTGCCACCAGCAGAGATGGACAGGCAATGGGTAGCAATCAGCCCCAGCATTTT. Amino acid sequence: CATSRDGQAMGSNQPQHF.

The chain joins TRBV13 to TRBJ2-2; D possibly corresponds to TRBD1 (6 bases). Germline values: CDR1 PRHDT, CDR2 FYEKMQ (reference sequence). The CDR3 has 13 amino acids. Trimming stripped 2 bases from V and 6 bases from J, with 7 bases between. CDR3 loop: CASSLPGAGELFF. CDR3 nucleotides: TGTGCCAGCAGCTTACCAGGGGCCGGGGAGCTGTTTTTT. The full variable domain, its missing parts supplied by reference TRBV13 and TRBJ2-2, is AAGVIQSPRHLIKEKRETATLKCYPIPRHDTVYWYQQGPGQDPQFLISFYEKMQSDKGSIPDRFSAQQFSDYHSELNMSSLELGDSALYFCASSLPGAGELFFGEGSRLTVL.